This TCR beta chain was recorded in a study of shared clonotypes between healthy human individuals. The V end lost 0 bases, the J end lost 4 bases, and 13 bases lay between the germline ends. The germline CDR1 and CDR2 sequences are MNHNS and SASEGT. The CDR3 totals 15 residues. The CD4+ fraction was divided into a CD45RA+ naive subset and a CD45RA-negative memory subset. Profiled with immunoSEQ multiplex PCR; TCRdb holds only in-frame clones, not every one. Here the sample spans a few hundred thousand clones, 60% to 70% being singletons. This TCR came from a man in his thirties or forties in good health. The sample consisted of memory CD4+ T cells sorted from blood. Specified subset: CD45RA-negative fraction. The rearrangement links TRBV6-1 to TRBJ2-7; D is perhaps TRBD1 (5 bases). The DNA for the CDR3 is TGTGCCAGCAGTGAAGCGTCGGAAGGGGTTTACGAGCAGTACTTC. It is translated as CASSEASEGVYEQYF.